Listed below are T cell receptor beta chains from one sample, sequenced in a study of PD-1 blockade in classical Hodgkin lymphoma. The method was immunoSEQ multiplex PCR; TCRdb's version includes in-frame clones alone and lacks a portion of them. The table has about 75,000 clones, about 92% seen once; the top ten hold roughly 8%. The sequences come from peripheral blood mononuclear cells (PBMCs), collected at baseline. The origin of the receptors is a human donor with classical Hodgkin lymphoma. CDR3s include the opening cysteine and the closing phenylalanine or tryptophan. A D gene is named only where the DNA matches it firmly. Not every row has a clone size; where given, it reads once, few, many or a size class.

j_gene: TRBJ1-1
len: 14
v_gene: TRBV6-4
abundance: -
d_gene: TRBD1
CDR3nt: TGTGCCAGCAGGACGGGACAGGGGAAGGGTGAAGCTTTCTTT
CDR3aa: CASRTGQGKGEAFF

j_gene: TRBJ2-5
len: 13
v_gene: TRBV7-6
abundance: once
d_gene: -
CDR3nt: TGTGCCAGCAGCTTAATCGGCCCGGAGACCCAGTACTTC
CDR3aa: CASSLIGPETQYF

j_gene: TRBJ2-2
len: 18
v_gene: TRBV27
abundance: -
d_gene: TRBD1
CDR3nt: TGTGCCAGCGCCCTTTACCGGAGGGACAGGGCCGACACCGGGGAGCTGTTTTTT
CDR3aa: CASALYRRDRADTGELFF

j_gene: TRBJ1-1
len: 12
v_gene: TRBV7-9
abundance: -
d_gene: TRBD1
CDR3nt: TGTGCCAGCAGCGAGACAGGGCCTGAAGCTTTCTTT
CDR3aa: CASSETGPEAFF

j_gene: TRBJ2-3
len: 16
v_gene: TRBV9
abundance: -
d_gene: TRBD2
CDR3nt: TGTGCCAGCAGCGTAGCGGGGGGGCATACCCCAGATACGCAGTATTTT
CDR3aa: CASSVAGGHTPDTQYF

j_gene: TRBJ1-1
len: 13
v_gene: TRBV29-1
abundance: -
d_gene: -
CDR3nt: TGCAGCGCTCCCGCTGTGGCCTCAAATGAAGCTTTCTTT
CDR3aa: CSAPAVASNEAFF

j_gene: TRBJ1-2
len: 13
v_gene: TRBV6-6
abundance: -
d_gene: -
CDR3nt: TGTGCCAGCAGTCCTGACAGCATCGGGGGCTACACCTTC
CDR3aa: CASSPDSIGGYTF

j_gene: TRBJ2-7
len: 21
v_gene: TRBV30
abundance: -
d_gene: -
CDR3nt: TGTGCCTGGAGTGTCGGTCCCCTTATATTGGCACGAGACGTAGTAGCCTACGAGCAGTACTTC
CDR3aa: CAWSVGPLILARDVVAYEQYF

j_gene: TRBJ1-1
len: 15
v_gene: TRBV27
abundance: -
d_gene: -
CDR3nt: TGTGCCAGCAGTTTAGCCGTAGGGGCTGGCACTGAAGCTTTCTTT
CDR3aa: CASSLAVGAGTEAFF

j_gene: TRBJ1-3
len: 15
v_gene: TRBV15
abundance: -
d_gene: TRBD1
CDR3nt: TGTGCCACCAGCAGGTGGACAGGGGCGGGAAACACCATATATTTT
CDR3aa: CATSRWTGAGNTIYF

j_gene: TRBJ1-4
len: 14
v_gene: TRBV14
abundance: -
d_gene: -
CDR3nt: TGTGCCAGCAGCCAGGTTCCAACTAATGAAAAACTGTTTTTT
CDR3aa: CASSQVPTNEKLFF

j_gene: TRBJ2-2
len: 12
v_gene: TRBV29-1
abundance: -
d_gene: TRBD1
CDR3nt: TGCAGTGGACAGGGGGAGACCGGGGAGCTGTTTTTT
CDR3aa: CSGQGETGELFF

j_gene: TRBJ2-5
len: 16
v_gene: TRBV6-5
abundance: -
d_gene: -
CDR3nt: TGTGCCAGCAGTTACTTAAATATAAGGGGTCCGGAGACCCAGTACTTC
CDR3aa: CASSYLNIRGPETQYF

j_gene: TRBJ1-3
len: 15
v_gene: TRBV6-5
abundance: -
d_gene: -
CDR3nt: TGTGCCAGCAGTTACTCGTCCCGTTCTGGAAACACCATATATTTT
CDR3aa: CASSYSSRSGNTIYF

j_gene: TRBJ1-5
len: 15
v_gene: TRBV5-4
abundance: -
d_gene: -
CDR3nt: TGTGCCAGCAGCTTGGGAGGACAGAACAATCAGCCCCAGCATTTT
CDR3aa: CASSLGGQNNQPQHF

j_gene: TRBJ2-1
len: 13
v_gene: TRBV5-1
abundance: -
d_gene: -
CDR3nt: TGCGCCAGCAGCTTGTGGTCAGGGGATGAGCAGTTCTTC
CDR3aa: CASSLWSGDEQFF

j_gene: TRBJ2-1
len: 16
v_gene: TRBV9
abundance: once
d_gene: TRBD2
CDR3nt: TGTGCCAGCAGCCTAAGAGGACTAGCCGATTACAATGAGCAGTTCTTC
CDR3aa: CASSLRGLADYNEQFF

j_gene: TRBJ2-6
len: 18
v_gene: TRBV14
abundance: -
d_gene: TRBD1
CDR3nt: TGTGCCAGCAGCCAGTGGGGACAGGGATACTCTGGGGCCAACGTCCTGACTTTC
CDR3aa: CASSQWGQGYSGANVLTF

j_gene: TRBJ1-3
len: 17
v_gene: TRBV10-1
abundance: once
d_gene: -
CDR3nt: TGCGCCAGCAGAAAACAGGGCCAACGAGACTCTGGAAACACCATATATTTT
CDR3aa: CASRKQGQRDSGNTIYF

j_gene: TRBJ2-2
len: 17
v_gene: TRBV28
abundance: -
d_gene: TRBD2
CDR3nt: TGTGCCAGCAGTTTGACGCCTAGCGGGAGTGGCACCGGGGAGCTGTTTTTT
CDR3aa: CASSLTPSGSGTGELFF

j_gene: TRBJ2-5
len: 11
v_gene: TRBV6-5
abundance: -
d_gene: -
CDR3nt: TGTGCCAGCGAGGTTGGGAAGACCCAGTACTTC
CDR3aa: CASEVGKTQYF

j_gene: TRBJ2-3
len: 16
v_gene: TRBV30
abundance: -
d_gene: -
CDR3nt: TGTGCCTGGAGTGGTCCCCCTACAGGAACGTCAGATACGCAGTATTTT
CDR3aa: CAWSGPPTGTSDTQYF

j_gene: TRBJ1-5
len: 18
v_gene: TRBV27
abundance: -
d_gene: TRBD1
CDR3nt: TGTGCCAGCAGTTTATCGAACCCCGGGGACAGGGTCAATCAGCCCCAGCATTTT
CDR3aa: CASSLSNPGDRVNQPQHF

j_gene: TRBJ2-7
len: 15
v_gene: TRBV5-6
abundance: once
d_gene: -
CDR3nt: TGTGCCAGCAGCTCGAGTGTACGGTCAGCCTACGAGCAGTACTTC
CDR3aa: CASSSSVRSAYEQYF

j_gene: TRBJ1-1
len: 14
v_gene: TRBV6-1
abundance: -
d_gene: -
CDR3nt: TGTGCCAGCAGTGATATGCGGGGAGGAACTGAAGCTTTCTTT
CDR3aa: CASSDMRGGTEAFF

j_gene: TRBJ2-1
len: 16
v_gene: TRBV18
abundance: -
d_gene: -
CDR3nt: TGTGCCAGCTCAACAACGACAGGCCAACCATACAATGAGCAGTTCTTC
CDR3aa: CASSTTTGQPYNEQFF

j_gene: TRBJ1-5
len: 15
v_gene: TRBV5-5
abundance: -
d_gene: -
CDR3nt: TGTGCCAGCAGCTTGGAGAAATATAGCAATCAGCCCCAGCATTTT
CDR3aa: CASSLEKYSNQPQHF

j_gene: TRBJ2-7
len: 14
v_gene: TRBV9
abundance: -
d_gene: -
CDR3nt: TGTGCCAGCAGCGTAGATTGGGGGGCGAACGAGCAGTACTTC
CDR3aa: CASSVDWGANEQYF

j_gene: TRBJ2-7
len: 13
v_gene: TRBV27
abundance: few
d_gene: -
CDR3nt: TGTGCCAGCAGCGACGGGGTAGTCCTCGAGCAGTACTTC
CDR3aa: CASSDGVVLEQYF

j_gene: TRBJ1-2
len: 13
v_gene: TRBV27
abundance: -
d_gene: -
CDR3nt: TGTGCCAGCAGTTTATTGGGGGGCGAAGGCTACACCTTC
CDR3aa: CASSLLGGEGYTF

j_gene: TRBJ2-7
len: 14
v_gene: TRBV30
abundance: -
d_gene: -
CDR3nt: TGTGCCTGGAGTGAGGCAGGGGGGAGAAACGAGCAGTACTTC
CDR3aa: CAWSEAGGRNEQYF

j_gene: TRBJ2-7
len: 14
v_gene: TRBV7-2
abundance: -
d_gene: -
CDR3nt: TGTGCCAGCAGCCCCACAGGGGGGGTCGGCGAGCAGTACTTC
CDR3aa: CASSPTGGVGEQYF

j_gene: TRBJ2-7
len: 17
v_gene: TRBV12-2
abundance: -
d_gene: -
CDR3nt: TGTGCAAGTCGCTCGGACTGGCTAGCCGACCGGGGAGCGGAGCAGTACTTC
CDR3aa: CASRSDWLADRGAEQYF

j_gene: TRBJ1-6
len: 13
v_gene: TRBV5-1
abundance: -
d_gene: -
CDR3nt: TGCGCCAGCAGCCCCCAGACGGATTCACCCCTCCACTTT
CDR3aa: CASSPQTDSPLHF

j_gene: TRBJ2-3
len: 15
v_gene: TRBV29-1
abundance: once
d_gene: TRBD2
CDR3nt: TGCAGCGTCCTAGGACTAGCGGGGGGCACAGATACGCAGTATTTT
CDR3aa: CSVLGLAGGTDTQYF

j_gene: TRBJ1-2
len: 15
v_gene: TRBV13
abundance: -
d_gene: -
CDR3nt: TGTGCCAGCAGCTTAGAGTCAGGTGTCGGCTATGGCTACACCTTC
CDR3aa: CASSLESGVGYGYTF

j_gene: TRBJ2-7
len: 14
v_gene: TRBV7-9
abundance: -
d_gene: -
CDR3nt: TGTGCCAGCAGCTTCCAACAGGGAAGTTACGAGCAGTACTTC
CDR3aa: CASSFQQGSYEQYF

j_gene: TRBJ2-3
len: 13
v_gene: TRBV9
abundance: -
d_gene: -
CDR3nt: TGTGCCAGCAGCGTAGTAACGACGAATACGCAGTATTTT
CDR3aa: CASSVVTTNTQYF

j_gene: TRBJ2-1
len: 16
v_gene: TRBV28
abundance: -
d_gene: -
CDR3nt: TGTGCCAGCAGTTTAGTCGGGGGTGGGACCTACAATGAGCAGTTCTTC
CDR3aa: CASSLVGGGTYNEQFF

j_gene: TRBJ2-3
len: 16
v_gene: TRBV18
abundance: -
d_gene: TRBD2
CDR3nt: TGTGCCAGCTCACCACCGTCCGGGGGGGGCACAGATACGCAGTATTTT
CDR3aa: CASSPPSGGGTDTQYF

j_gene: TRBJ2-1
len: 12
v_gene: TRBV18
abundance: -
d_gene: TRBD2
CDR3nt: TGTGCCAGCTCACCCCCGGGAGGTGAGCAGTTCTTC
CDR3aa: CASSPPGGEQFF

j_gene: TRBJ1-1
len: 11
v_gene: TRBV6-1
abundance: -
d_gene: -
CDR3nt: TGTGCCAGCGGACGGGATACTGAAGCTTTCTTT
CDR3aa: CASGRDTEAFF

j_gene: TRBJ2-1
len: 15
v_gene: TRBV5-1
abundance: -
d_gene: TRBD2
CDR3nt: TGCGCCAGCAGCTTGACTAGCGCATCCTACAATGAGCAGTTCTTC
CDR3aa: CASSLTSASYNEQFF

j_gene: TRBJ2-1
len: 13
v_gene: TRBV9
abundance: -
d_gene: TRBD2
CDR3nt: TGTGCCAGCAGCGACGGGGGGAACAATGAGCAGTTCTTC
CDR3aa: CASSDGGNNEQFF

j_gene: TRBJ2-3
len: 12
v_gene: TRBV6-5
abundance: -
d_gene: TRBD2
CDR3nt: TGTGCCAGCAGTGCGGGAGTTGGTACGCAGTATTTT
CDR3aa: CASSAGVGTQYF

j_gene: TRBJ2-2
len: 17
v_gene: TRBV5-4
abundance: -
d_gene: -
CDR3nt: TGTGCCAGCAGCTTGCTCCCCGGGGCTAGCGAGGCCGGGGAGCTGTTTTTT
CDR3aa: CASSLLPGASEAGELFF

j_gene: TRBJ1-3
len: 15
v_gene: TRBV18
abundance: few
d_gene: -
CDR3nt: TGTGCCAGCTCACCAGCCCGACTCTCTGGAAACACCATATATTTT
CDR3aa: CASSPARLSGNTIYF

j_gene: TRBJ2-2
len: 14
v_gene: TRBV30
abundance: -
d_gene: -
CDR3nt: TGTGCCTGGAAAACGGGACCAACCACCGGGGAGCTGTTTTTT
CDR3aa: CAWKTGPTTGELFF

j_gene: TRBJ2-2
len: 15
v_gene: TRBV9
abundance: -
d_gene: -
CDR3nt: TGTGCCAGCAGCGTTCAGTGGTCTCTCCCCGGGGAGCTGTTTTTT
CDR3aa: CASSVQWSLPGELFF

j_gene: TRBJ2-7
len: 13
v_gene: TRBV2
abundance: -
d_gene: -
CDR3nt: TGTGCCAGCAAGGGGACGGAGACCTACGAGCAGTACTTC
CDR3aa: CASKGTETYEQYF

j_gene: TRBJ1-5
len: 15
v_gene: TRBV19
abundance: -
d_gene: TRBD1
CDR3nt: TGTGCCAGTAGTATAGACCGGGACAGAGAGCTGCCCCAGCATTTT
CDR3aa: CASSIDRDRELPQHF

j_gene: TRBJ1-5
len: 16
v_gene: TRBV7-9
abundance: -
d_gene: -
CDR3nt: TGTGCCAGCAGCTCCCAAGGGGGGCCCTTGAGTCAGCCCCAGCATTTT
CDR3aa: CASSSQGGPLSQPQHF

j_gene: TRBJ1-1
len: 17
v_gene: TRBV19
abundance: -
d_gene: TRBD1
CDR3nt: TGTGCCAGTAGTATCTGGGGACAGGGTCCCAAGCGCACTGAAGCTTTCTTT
CDR3aa: CASSIWGQGPKRTEAFF

j_gene: TRBJ1-2
len: 13
v_gene: TRBV9
abundance: -
d_gene: -
CDR3nt: TGTGCCAGCAGCGTAGATGTAGGGAATGGCTACACCTTC
CDR3aa: CASSVDVGNGYTF

j_gene: TRBJ2-7
len: 19
v_gene: TRBV7-9
abundance: -
d_gene: TRBD2
CDR3nt: TGTGCCAGCAGCCCTTCTGTGGGGACTAGCGGGAGAGGGCCCTACGAGCAGTACTTC
CDR3aa: CASSPSVGTSGRGPYEQYF

j_gene: TRBJ2-5
len: 16
v_gene: TRBV5-1
abundance: -
d_gene: -
CDR3nt: TGCGCCAGCAGGAATCCCGGTCTGGGTCCACAAGAGACCCAGTACTTC
CDR3aa: CASRNPGLGPQETQYF

j_gene: TRBJ2-2
len: 19
v_gene: TRBV10-3
abundance: -
d_gene: TRBD1
CDR3nt: TGTGCCATCAGTGAGCCAAATTCCCGGACAGGGGGCTGGACCGGGGAGCTGTTTTTT
CDR3aa: CAISEPNSRTGGWTGELFF

j_gene: TRBJ1-1
len: 14
v_gene: TRBV7-6
abundance: -
d_gene: -
CDR3nt: TGTGCCAGCAGCCCCACCGACGGAGGAACTGAAGCTTTCTTT
CDR3aa: CASSPTDGGTEAFF

j_gene: TRBJ1-2
len: 14
v_gene: TRBV6-6
abundance: -
d_gene: TRBD1
CDR3nt: TGTGCCAGCAGTTACTCGGGAGGGGGCGAAGGCTACACCTTC
CDR3aa: CASSYSGGGEGYTF

j_gene: TRBJ2-1
len: 16
v_gene: TRBV7-3
abundance: -
d_gene: TRBD2
CDR3nt: TGTGCCAGCAGCTTAACGGGGGGGACCGTAGGGAATGAGCAGTTCTTC
CDR3aa: CASSLTGGTVGNEQFF